Listed below are T cell receptor beta chains from one sample, sequenced in a study of T cell responses to AZD1222 COVID-19 vaccine. Profiled with immunoSEQ multiplex PCR; TCRdb holds only in-frame clones, not every one. This sample has about 150,000 clones, with around 90% found just once. The sample in question was peripheral blood, obtained 28 days after the second AZD1222 dose. These receptors came from an adult who received the AZD1222 COVID-19 vaccine. CDR3s include the opening cysteine and the closing phenylalanine or tryptophan. A D gene is named only where the DNA matches it firmly. A clone size is listed for some rows: how often the clone was seen (once, few, many), or a class if it is expanded.

d_call j_call v_call clone_size cdr3_aa cdr3_nt
TRBD2 TRBJ2-1 TRBV5-1 few CASSPRLAGGPLDEQFF TGCGCCAGCAGCCCAAGACTAGCGGGGGGGCCTTTGGATGAGCAGTTCTTC
. TRBJ2-1 TRBV5-1 . CASRSALAAGEQFF TGCGCCAGCAGGAGTGCGCTAGCCGCGGGAGAGCAGTTCTTC
TRBD1 TRBJ1-5 TRBV7-9 once CASSSEGQGNQPQHF TGTGCCAGCAGCTCAGAGGGACAGGGAAATCAGCCCCAGCATTTT
TRBD1 TRBJ1-5 TRBV9 once CASSVGQGIDQPQHF TGTGCCAGCAGCGTAGGACAGGGGATTGATCAGCCCCAGCATTTT
. TRBJ2-5 TRBV18 . CASSVQIPSPGETQYF TGTGCCAGCTCGGTCCAGATCCCGTCCCCGGGAGAGACCCAGTACTTC
. TRBJ1-1 TRBV9 . CASSVEGKGNTEAFF TGTGCCAGCAGCGTAGAGGGCAAAGGAAACACTGAAGCTTTCTTT
. TRBJ1-3 TRBV30 . CAWSSNGKGGNTIYF TGTGCCTGGAGTAGCAACGGAAAGGGAGGAAACACCATATATTTT
. TRBJ1-5 TRBV27 . CASSLGGFSNQPQHF TGTGCCAGCAGTTTAGGGGGGTTTAGCAATCAGCCCCAGCATTTT
TRBD1 TRBJ2-7 TRBV7-2 . CASSWGQGIRYEQYF TGTGCCAGCAGCTGGGGACAGGGTATACGCTACGAGCAGTACTTC
. TRBJ2-3 TRBV7-2 . CASSSITGDTQYF TGTGCCAGCAGCTCGATCACGGGGGATACGCAGTATTTT
. TRBJ1-3 TRBV6-5 . CASSYSFQFGNTIYF TGTGCCAGCAGTTACTCGTTTCAATTTGGAAACACCATATATTTT
TRBD2 TRBJ2-3 TRBV2 . CASRRLAGATDTQYF TGTGCCAGCAGAAGACTAGCGGGGGCCACAGATACGCAGTATTTT
. TRBJ2-5 TRBV11-2 . CASTPQGSVKETQYF TGTGCCAGCACCCCCCAGGGTTCGGTTAAGGAGACCCAGTACTTC
. TRBJ1-2 TRBV5-4 . CASSLQGLGYGYTF TGTGCCAGCAGCTTGCAAGGGCTCGGCTATGGCTACACCTTC
. TRBJ2-1 TRBV3-1/TRBV3-2 . CASSQGYNEQFF TGTGCCAGCAGCCAAGGATACAATGAGCAGTTCTTC
. TRBJ1-4 TRBV11-1 . CASSWTATNEKLFF TGTGCCAGCAGCTGGACCGCAACTAATGAAAAACTGTTTTTT
. TRBJ2-3 TRBV7-8 once CASASWPDTQYF TGTGCCAGCGCCTCATGGCCGGATACGCAGTATTTT
TRBD2 TRBJ2-3 TRBV2 . CASSEALGLAGDTQYF TGTGCCAGCAGTGAAGCGCTGGGACTAGCAGGAGATACGCAGTATTTT
TRBD2 TRBJ2-1 TRBV4-2 . CASSQEGTSSYNEQFF TGTGCCAGCAGCCAAGAGGGGACTAGCTCCTACAATGAGCAGTTCTTC
TRBD2 TRBJ2-3 TRBV3-1/TRBV3-2 . CASSPGGGHSWDTQYF TGTGCCAGCAGCCCGGGCGGGGGGCATTCATGGGATACGCAGTATTTT
TRBD1 TRBJ1-6 TRBV4-2 once CASSQDETGSSPLHF TGTGCCAGCAGCCAAGACGAGACAGGGTCTTCACCCCTCCACTTT
TRBD1 TRBJ2-3 TRBV13 . CASSMDRGPDTQYF TGTGCCAGCAGCATGGACAGGGGGCCAGATACGCAGTATTTT
TRBD1 TRBJ1-1 TRBV6-2/TRBV6-3 . CASSYSLTSGTGRTEAFF TGTGCCAGCAGTTACTCCCTTACCTCCGGGACAGGGCGCACTGAAGCTTTCTTT
. TRBJ2-3 TRBV5-6 . CASSLGPTSTDTQYF TGTGCCAGCAGCTTGGGGCCAACTAGCACAGATACGCAGTATTTT
TRBD2 TRBJ2-2 TRBV7-2 . CASRSPGLSTGELFF TGTGCCAGCAGATCGCCGGGACTAAGCACCGGGGAGCTGTTTTTT
. TRBJ1-5 TRBV30 . CAWSVDSNQPQHF TGTGCCTGGAGCGTGGACAGCAATCAGCCCCAGCATTTT
. TRBJ1-3 TRBV7-9 . CASSLGAGRSGNTIYF TGTGCCAGCAGCTTAGGCGCGGGAAGGTCTGGAAACACCATATATTTT
. TRBJ1-1 TRBV6-5 . CASSYNYMNTEAFF TGTGCCAGCAGTTACAATTACATGAACACTGAAGCTTTCTTT
TRBD2 TRBJ2-5 TRBV5-1 . CASSLALGGAGLQETQYF TGCGCCAGCAGCTTGGCCCTCGGGGGAGCGGGGTTGCAAGAGACCCAGTACTTC
. TRBJ1-1 TRBV27 few CASSLGMNTEAFF TGTGCCAGCAGTTTAGGGATGAACACTGAAGCTTTCTTT
. TRBJ1-6 TRBV18 . CASSPKGDSPLHF TGTGCCAGCTCACCAAAGGGTGATTCACCCCTCCACTTT
TRBD2 TRBJ2-5 TRBV5-1 . CASSLETRLAGGRETQYF TGCGCCAGCAGCTTGGAGACGCGTCTAGCGGGGGGAAGAGAGACCCAGTACTTC
. TRBJ1-2 TRBV6-1 . CASSEWGGGRGYTF TGTGCCAGCAGTGAGTGGGGAGGCGGCCGTGGCTACACCTTC
TRBD2 TRBJ2-6 TRBV4-3 . CASSQAAGRVPGANVLTF TGCGCCAGCAGCCAAGCAGCGGGAAGGGTACCTGGGGCCAACGTCCTGACTTTC
TRBD2 TRBJ2-1 TRBV4-2 few CASSLSGGVYNEQFF TGTGCCAGCAGCCTTAGCGGGGGAGTTTACAATGAGCAGTTCTTC
. TRBJ2-1 TRBV7-9 . CASSLGREEQFF TGTGCCAGCAGCTTAGGCCGGGAAGAGCAGTTCTTC
. TRBJ1-2 TRBV7-2 . CASGKGSQAGGYTF TGTGCCAGCGGAAAAGGGTCGCAGGCTGGGGGCTACACCTTC
. TRBJ1-5 TRBV4-2 once CASSQDRGNQPQHF TGTGCCAGCAGCCAAGACAGGGGAAATCAGCCCCAGCATTTT
. TRBJ1-2 TRBV18 . CASSPLAEPNYGYTF TGTGCCAGCTCACCACTGGCAGAACCCAACTATGGCTACACCTTC
. TRBJ1-4 TRBV6-1 . CASSELGASNEKLFF TGTGCCAGCAGTGAATTGGGAGCTTCTAATGAAAAACTGTTTTTT
. TRBJ1-2 TRBV19 . CASSQTGYTSGHYGYTF TGTGCCAGTAGTCAAACAGGTTATACCTCGGGACACTATGGCTACACCTTC
TRBD1 TRBJ1-4 TRBV5-1 . CASSFQTGTNEKLFF TGCGCCAGCAGCTTCCAGACAGGGACTAATGAAAAACTGTTTTTT
. TRBJ1-2 TRBV15 . CATSRDRTASYGYTF TGTGCCACCAGCAGAGATAGGACAGCAAGTTATGGCTACACCTTC
TRBD1 TRBJ1-2 TRBV19 few CASTLLGGTGVYGYTF TGTGCCAGTACCCTATTGGGTGGGACAGGGGTTTATGGCTACACCTTC
TRBD1 TRBJ1-5 TRBV19 . CATSGQIQPQHF TGTGCCACCTCGGGACAGATCCAGCCCCAGCATTTT
. TRBJ1-5 TRBV27 . CASSSTVRQPQHF TGTGCCAGCAGTTCCACCGTGAGACAGCCCCAGCATTTT
TRBD1 TRBJ1-4 TRBV5-1 . CASSLVGTGGNEKLFF TGCGCCAGCAGCTTGGTGGGGACAGGGGGGAATGAAAAACTGTTTTTT
TRBD1 TRBJ1-5 TRBV5-1 . CASSLGVINDRVKWQPQHF TGCGCCAGCAGCTTGGGGGTTATTAACGACAGGGTGAAGTGGCAGCCCCAGCATTTT
. TRBJ2-7 TRBV6-2/TRBV6-3 . CASSLLPTYEQYF TGTGCCAGCAGTTTGTTACCGACCTACGAGCAGTACTTC
. TRBJ1-2 TRBV27 once CASRRGGLNYGYTF TGTGCCAGCAGGCGGGGGGGACTAAACTATGGCTACACCTTC